The 5 T cell receptor beta chains below come from one sample, sequenced in a study of blood T cell repertoires in COVID-19. TCRdb keeps only in-frame clones here, not all; method: immunoSEQ multiplex PCR. The table includes 180,000 or so clones, under 90% detected once. Specimen: peripheral blood. The receptors were sampled from a woman in her 70s with COVID-19, enrolled during active disease.

As concerns this clone: Other DNA sequences within the sample encode an identical CDR3. The rearrangement joins TRBV5-1 to TRBJ2-7; 11 bases line up with TRBD2. Per germline, CDR1 SGHRS and CDR2 YFSETQ. V dropped 4 bases and J dropped 3; count of bases not matched to a gene: 6. This CDR3 has 15 residues. The CDR3 bases are TGCGCCAGCAGCCTAGGGACTAGCGGTATCTACGAGCAGTACTTC. Protein: CASSLGTSGIYEQYF.

This clone was seen a single time. V gene TRBV30 combines with J gene TRBJ2-7; D possibly corresponds to TRBD1 (6 bases). The V and J ends lost 3 bases and 6 bases respectively, with 12 bases between them. Germline CDR1 reads GTSNPN; CDR2 reads SVGIG (reference sequence). This CDR3 is built from 12 residues. CDR3 in DNA: TGTGCCTGGAGGGAGACAGGATCCGAGCAGTACTTC. Amino acid sequence: CAWRETGSEQYF. Filled out from reference TRBV30 and TRBJ2-7, the complete variable domain reads SQTIHQWPATLVQPVGSPLSLECTVEGTSNPNLYWYRQAAGRGLQLLFYSVGIGQISSEVPQNLSASRPQDRQFILSSKKLLLSDSGFYLCAWRETGSEQYFGPGTRLTVT.

This chain joins TRBV30 and TRBJ2-1, with D tentatively TRBD1 (6 bases). Germline-derived CDR1 and CDR2 are GTSNPN and SVGIG (reference sequence). Trimming took off 6 bases at V and 4 bases at J, with 13 bases between the two ends. The CDR3 length is 13 residues. DNA of the CDR3: TGTGCCTGTGCCCCAGGGGAGTACAATGAGCAGTTCTTC. It specifies CACAPGEYNEQFF.

The rearrangement joins TRBV6-5 to TRBJ2-2; 7 bases fit TRBD2. Trimming at V came to 6 bases and at J to 1 base, leaving 2 bases not matched to a gene. The CDR3 consists of 14 residues. Germline V gene data show CDR1 as MNHEY and CDR2 as SVGAGI. The CDR3 DNA reads as TGTGCCAGCAGGCGGGAGAGGAACACCGGGGAGCTGTTTTTT. Encoded protein: CASRRERNTGELFF.

CDR3 region: CASSFIFSGYTEAFF. The CDR3 DNA follows: TGTGCCAGCAGTTTCATCTTTTCGGGGTACACTGAAGCTTTCTTT. V and J are TRBV28 and TRBJ1-1; D is unclear. Germline V lookup: CDR1 MDHEN, CDR2 SYDVKM. Trimming took 3 bases from V and 3 from J, leaving 14 bases between them. The CDR3 is made up of 15 amino acids.